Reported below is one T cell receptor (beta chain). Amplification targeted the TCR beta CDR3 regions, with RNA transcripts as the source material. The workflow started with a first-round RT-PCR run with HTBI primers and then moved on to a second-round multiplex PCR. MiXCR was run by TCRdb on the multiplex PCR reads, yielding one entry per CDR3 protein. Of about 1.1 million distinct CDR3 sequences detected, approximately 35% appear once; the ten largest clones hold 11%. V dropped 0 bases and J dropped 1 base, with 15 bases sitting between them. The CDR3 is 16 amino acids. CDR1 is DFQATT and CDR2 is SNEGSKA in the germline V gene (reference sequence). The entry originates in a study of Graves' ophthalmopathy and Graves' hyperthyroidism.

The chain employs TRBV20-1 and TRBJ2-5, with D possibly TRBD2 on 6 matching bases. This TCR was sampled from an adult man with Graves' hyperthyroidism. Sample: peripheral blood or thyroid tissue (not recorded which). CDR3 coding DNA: TGCAGTGCTAGAGACGTATCGGGAGACCTCCAAGAGACCCAGTACTTC. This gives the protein CSARDVSGDLQETQYF.